Below are 5 T cell receptor beta chains sequenced from a single sample in a study of OX40 agonist ivuxolimab in advanced cancers. Using immunoSEQ multiplex PCR, the repertoire was profiled, and TCRdb retains in-frame clones only, with some absent. Seen here are nearly 80,000 clones, more than 90% observed once, and the top ten hold about 6.6%. The specimen comprised CD4+ or CD8+ T cells sorted from blood, sampled in a trial of the OX40 agonist ivuxolimab. The receptors originated from an adult with an advanced solid tumor such as melanoma, head and neck, liver or kidney cancer.

This clone is judged large. The chain is built from TRBV6-5 and TRBJ1-1; TRBD1 might be the D (5 bases). V was cut by 2 bases and J by 8 bases, with 12 bases left in between. The germline CDR1 and CDR2 sequences are MNHEY and SVGAGI. The CDR3 covers 13 residues. The CDR3: CASSYGGQAEAFF. The DNA for the CDR3 is TGTGCCAGCAGTTACGGGGGTCAGGCGGAAGCTTTCTTT.

This chain joins TRBV5-8 and TRBJ2-3, with a tentative D call TRBD2 (6 bases). Trimming removed 4 bases at V and 0 bases at J, with 9 bases between. The V gene's germline CDR1 is SGHTS and CDR2 YDEGEE. The CDR3 has 14 amino acids. Written as DNA, the CDR3 is TGTGCCAGCAGCCTTAGCGGCAGCACAGATACGCAGTATTTT. Translation: CASSLSGSTDTQYF.

The CDR3 loop reads CAWKSGERTEAFF. CDR3 nucleotides: TGTGCCTGGAAATCAGGGGAGAGGACTGAAGCTTTCTTT. The V call is TRBV30, the J call TRBJ1-1; maybe TRBD1 (6 bases). The V end lost 4 bases, the J end lost 5 bases, and 14 bases lay between the germline ends. CDR3 length: 13 residues. Germline V CDR1 and CDR2: GTSNPN, SVGIG (reference sequence). The whole variable domain, filled in from reference TRBV30 and TRBJ1-1, reads SQTIHQWPATLVQPVGSPLSLECTVEGTSNPNLYWYRQAAGRGLQLLFYSVGIGQISSEVPQNLSASRPQDRQFILSSKKLLLSDSGFYLCAWKSGERTEAFFGQGTRLTVV.

This chain links TRBV28 with TRBJ1-2; possibly TRBD1 for D (5 bases). Trimming pared 2 bases from V and 6 bases from J, leaving 16 bases between. This CDR3 has 15 amino acids. Germline CDR1 is MDHEN and CDR2 is SYDVKM. For the CDR3, the DNA is TGTGCCAGCAGTTTAGCGTGGGGCCCTCGGAATGGCTACACCTTC. It encodes CASSLAWGPRNGYTF.

V gene TRBV6-6 combines with J gene TRBJ1-1; TRBD1 aligns across 7 bases. CDR3 length: 12 residues. J was trimmed by 8 bases and V by 4 bases; bases with no gene match: 4. Germline V gene sequence: CDR1 MNHNY, CDR2 SVGAGI (reference sequence). In DNA, the CDR3 is TGTGCCAGCAGTTTCGCACAGGGGGAAGCTTTCTTT. Residues: CASSFAQGEAFF.